The entry that follows covers one T cell receptor beta chain sequence. This entry belongs to a study of CD8 T cells in Susac syndrome. CDR3 length: 16 residues. V was clipped by 7 bases and J by 5 bases; unmatched bases: 12. The germline V gene has CDR1 MDHEN and CDR2 SYDVKM. The authors reverse transcribed roughly 0.5 to 1 ug RNA with random hexamers. Across 54 Vbeta and 13 Jbeta, TCR beta CDR3 was amplified with immunoSEQ multiplex PCR. TCRdb fed the immunoSEQ multiplex PCR reads into MiXCR, producing one record per CDR3 protein. This table has 150,000 to 200,000 distinct CDR3 sequences, around 94% appearing once.

Input material: CD4+ T cells from PBMCs. The source is a human donor in good health. This chain connects TRBV28 to TRBJ2-2; 8 positions match TRBD2. The CDR3 is CASTIPPTGGTGELFF. DNA for the CDR3: TGTGCCAGCACAATCCCCCCAACGGGGGGGACCGGGGAGCTGTTTTTT.